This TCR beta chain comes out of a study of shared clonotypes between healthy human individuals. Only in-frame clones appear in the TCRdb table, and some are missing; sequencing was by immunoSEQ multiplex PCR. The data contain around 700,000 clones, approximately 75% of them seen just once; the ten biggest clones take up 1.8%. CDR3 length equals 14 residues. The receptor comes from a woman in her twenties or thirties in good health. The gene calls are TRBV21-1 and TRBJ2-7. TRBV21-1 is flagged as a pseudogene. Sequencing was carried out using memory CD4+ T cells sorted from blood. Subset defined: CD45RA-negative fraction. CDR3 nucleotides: TGTGCCAGCAGCGCATCGGGACGGCCCTACGAGCAGTACTTC. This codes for CASSASGRPYEQYF.